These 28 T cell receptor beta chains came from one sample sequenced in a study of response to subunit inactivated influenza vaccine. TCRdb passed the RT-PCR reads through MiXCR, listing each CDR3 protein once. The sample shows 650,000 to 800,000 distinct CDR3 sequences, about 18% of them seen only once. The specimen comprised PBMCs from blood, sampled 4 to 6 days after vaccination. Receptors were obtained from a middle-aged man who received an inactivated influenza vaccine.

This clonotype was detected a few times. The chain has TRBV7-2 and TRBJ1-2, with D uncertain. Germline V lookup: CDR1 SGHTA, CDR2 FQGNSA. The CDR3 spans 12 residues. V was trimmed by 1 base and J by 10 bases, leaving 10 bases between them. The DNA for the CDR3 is TGTGCCAGCAGCTTAGAAACGGGCTACTACACCTTC. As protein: CASSLETGYYTF.

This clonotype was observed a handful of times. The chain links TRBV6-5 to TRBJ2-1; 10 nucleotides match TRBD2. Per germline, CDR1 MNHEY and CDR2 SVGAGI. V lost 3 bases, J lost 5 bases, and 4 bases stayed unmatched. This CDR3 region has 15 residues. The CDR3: CASSYGTSADNEQFF. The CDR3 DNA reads TGTGCCAGCAGTTATGGGACTAGCGCCGACAATGAGCAGTTCTTC.

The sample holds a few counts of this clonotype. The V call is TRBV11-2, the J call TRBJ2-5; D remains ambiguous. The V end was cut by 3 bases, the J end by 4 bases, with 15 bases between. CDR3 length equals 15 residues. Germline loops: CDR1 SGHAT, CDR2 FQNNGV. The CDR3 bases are TGTGCCAGCAGCTTTCTGTGGAGTCCCTCAGAGACCCAGTACTTC. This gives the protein CASSFLWSPSETQYF. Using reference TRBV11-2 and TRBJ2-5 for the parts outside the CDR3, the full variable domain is EAGVAQSPRYKIIEKRQSVAFWCNPISGHATLYWYQQILGQGPKLLIQFQNNGVVDDSQLPKDRFSAERLKGVDSTLKIQPAKLEDSAVYLCASSFLWSPSETQYFGPGTRLLVL.

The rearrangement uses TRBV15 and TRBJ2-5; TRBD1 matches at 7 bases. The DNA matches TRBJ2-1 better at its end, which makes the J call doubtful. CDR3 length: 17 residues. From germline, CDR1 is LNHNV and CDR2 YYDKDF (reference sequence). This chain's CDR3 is CATSRDRGLGQQETQFF. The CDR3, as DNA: TGTGCCACCAGCAGAGATCGAGGGTTGGGACAGCAAGAGACCCAGTTCTTC.

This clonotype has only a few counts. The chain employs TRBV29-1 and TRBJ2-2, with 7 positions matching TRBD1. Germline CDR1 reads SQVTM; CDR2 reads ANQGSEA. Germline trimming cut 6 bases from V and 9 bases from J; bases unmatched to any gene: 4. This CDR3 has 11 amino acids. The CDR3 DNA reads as TGCAGCGTAAAACAGGGGCGGGAGCTGTTTTTT. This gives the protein CSVKQGRELFF.

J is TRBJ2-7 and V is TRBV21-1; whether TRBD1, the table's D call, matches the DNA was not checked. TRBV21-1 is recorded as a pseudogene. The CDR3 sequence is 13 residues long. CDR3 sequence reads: CASSKDRVLEQYF. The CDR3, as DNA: TGTGCCAGCAGCAAGGACAGGGTGCTCGAGCAGTACTTC.

CDR3 region: CASSPPGTGFGTGELFF. The CDR3 nucleotides are TGTGCCAGCAGTCCGCCCGGGACAGGGTTTGGCACCGGGGAGCTGTTTTTT. The J gene is TRBJ2-2, the V gene TRBV12-3 or TRBV12-4; 9 positions match TRBD1. V gave up 5 bases and J gave up 4 bases; unmatched junction bases: 11. This CDR3 has 17 amino acids.

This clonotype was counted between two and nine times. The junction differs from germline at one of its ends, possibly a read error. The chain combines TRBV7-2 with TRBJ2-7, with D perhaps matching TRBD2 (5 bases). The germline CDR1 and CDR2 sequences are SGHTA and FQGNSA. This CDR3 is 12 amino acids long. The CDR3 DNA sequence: TGTGCTAGCAGCCCAGATCGGAGGGAGCAGTACTTC. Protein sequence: CASSPDRREQYF.

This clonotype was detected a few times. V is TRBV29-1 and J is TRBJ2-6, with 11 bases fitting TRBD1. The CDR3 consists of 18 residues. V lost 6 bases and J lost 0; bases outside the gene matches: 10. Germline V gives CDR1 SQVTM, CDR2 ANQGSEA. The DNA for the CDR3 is TGCAGCGTAGCACCCACCGGGACAGGGGGCTCTGGGGCCAACGTCCTGACTTTC. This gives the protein CSVAPTGTGGSGANVLTF.

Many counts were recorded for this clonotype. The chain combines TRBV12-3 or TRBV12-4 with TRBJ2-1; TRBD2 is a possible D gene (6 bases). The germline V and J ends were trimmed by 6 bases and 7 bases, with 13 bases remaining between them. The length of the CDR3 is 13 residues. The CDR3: CASRTGLGNEQFF. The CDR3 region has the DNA TGTGCCAGCAGGACGGGACTCGGGAATGAGCAGTTCTTC.

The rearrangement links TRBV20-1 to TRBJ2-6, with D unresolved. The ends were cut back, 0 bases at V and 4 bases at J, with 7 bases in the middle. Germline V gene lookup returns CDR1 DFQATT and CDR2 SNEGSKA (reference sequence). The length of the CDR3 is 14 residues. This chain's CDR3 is CSARDPFGANVLTF. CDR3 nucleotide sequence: TGCAGTGCTAGAGATCCGTTCGGGGCCAACGTCCTGACTTTC.

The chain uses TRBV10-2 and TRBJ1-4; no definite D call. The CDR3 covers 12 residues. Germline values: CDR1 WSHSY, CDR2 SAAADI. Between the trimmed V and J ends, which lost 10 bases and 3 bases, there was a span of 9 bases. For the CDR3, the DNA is TGCGCCACCACGGCATCTAATGAAAAACTGTTTTTT. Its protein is CATTASNEKLFF.

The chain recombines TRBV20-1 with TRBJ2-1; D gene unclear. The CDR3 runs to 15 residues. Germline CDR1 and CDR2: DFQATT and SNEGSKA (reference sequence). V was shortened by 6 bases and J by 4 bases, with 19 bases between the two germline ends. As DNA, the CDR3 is TGCAGTGCAGACGGCAGGACCGACCTTTACAATGAGCAGTTCTTC. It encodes CSADGRTDLYNEQFF.

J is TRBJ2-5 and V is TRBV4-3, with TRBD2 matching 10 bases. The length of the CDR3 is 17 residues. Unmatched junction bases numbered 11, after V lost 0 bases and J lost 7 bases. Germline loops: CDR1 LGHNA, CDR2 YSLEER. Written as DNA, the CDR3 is TGCGCCAGCAGCCAAGATCCCCGGACTAGCGGCTTGGGGACCCAGTACTTC. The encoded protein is CASSQDPRTSGLGTQYF.

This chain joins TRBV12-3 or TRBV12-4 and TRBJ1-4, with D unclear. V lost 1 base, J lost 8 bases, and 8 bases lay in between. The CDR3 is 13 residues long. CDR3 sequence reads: CASSLGHPEKLFF. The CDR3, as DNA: TGTGCCAGCAGTTTAGGACACCCCGAAAAACTGTTTTTT.

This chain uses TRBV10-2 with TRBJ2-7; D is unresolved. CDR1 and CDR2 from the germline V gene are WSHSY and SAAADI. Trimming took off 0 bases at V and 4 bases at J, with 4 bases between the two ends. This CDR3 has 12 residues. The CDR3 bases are TGCGCCAGCAGTGAGTCACGTTACGAGCAGTACTTC. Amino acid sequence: CASSESRYEQYF.

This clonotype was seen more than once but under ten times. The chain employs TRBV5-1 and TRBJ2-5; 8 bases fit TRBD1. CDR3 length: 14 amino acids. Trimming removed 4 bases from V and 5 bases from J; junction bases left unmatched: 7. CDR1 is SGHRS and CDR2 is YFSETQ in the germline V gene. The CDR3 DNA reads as TGCGCCAGCAGCCAGGACAGGGCGAGGGAGACCCAGTACTTC. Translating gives CASSQDRARETQYF.

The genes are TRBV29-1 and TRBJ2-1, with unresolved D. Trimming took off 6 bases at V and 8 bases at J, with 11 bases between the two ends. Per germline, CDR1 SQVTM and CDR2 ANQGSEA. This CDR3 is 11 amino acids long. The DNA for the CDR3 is TGCAGCGTAGTGTACCTCGATGAGCAGTTCTTC. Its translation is CSVVYLDEQFF.

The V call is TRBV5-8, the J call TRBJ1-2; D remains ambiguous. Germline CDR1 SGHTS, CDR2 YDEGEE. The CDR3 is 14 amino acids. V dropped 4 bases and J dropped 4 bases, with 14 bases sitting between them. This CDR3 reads CASSTGPMGYGYTF. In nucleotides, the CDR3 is TGTGCCAGCAGCACCGGGCCCATGGGCTATGGCTACACCTTC. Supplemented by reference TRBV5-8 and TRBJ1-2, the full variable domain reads EAGVTQSPTHLIKTRGQQATLRCSPISGHTSVYWYQQALGLGLQFLLWYDEGEERNRGNFPPRFSGRQFPNYSSELNVNALELEDSALYLCASSTGPMGYGYTFGSGTRLTVV.

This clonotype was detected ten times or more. DNA for the CDR3: TGTGCCAGCAGGCTCTCCTACAATGAGCAGTTCTTC. Protein product: CASRLSYNEQFF. This sequence joins TRBV12-3 or TRBV12-4 and TRBJ2-1; D is undetermined. Deletions cut 6 bases from V and 0 bases from J, with 3 bases between. The CDR3 covers 12 residues.

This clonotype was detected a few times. The DNA of the CDR3 is TGTGCCATCAGGGGAGCGGGGAACAGCTCCTACAATGAGCAGTTCTTC. The encoded protein is CAIRGAGNSSYNEQFF. The chain couples TRBV10-3 to TRBJ2-1, with TRBD2 matching over 7 bases. Germline CDR1 and CDR2: ENHRY and SYGVKD. The junction had 8 bases not matched to a gene; V was cut back by 6 bases and J by 0 bases. The CDR3 is 16 amino acids.

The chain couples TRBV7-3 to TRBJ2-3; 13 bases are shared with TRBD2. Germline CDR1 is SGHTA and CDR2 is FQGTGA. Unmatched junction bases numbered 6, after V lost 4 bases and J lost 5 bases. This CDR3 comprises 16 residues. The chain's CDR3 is CASSSRTSGSRDTQYF. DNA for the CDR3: TGTGCCAGCAGCTCGAGGACTAGCGGGAGCCGAGATACGCAGTATTTT.

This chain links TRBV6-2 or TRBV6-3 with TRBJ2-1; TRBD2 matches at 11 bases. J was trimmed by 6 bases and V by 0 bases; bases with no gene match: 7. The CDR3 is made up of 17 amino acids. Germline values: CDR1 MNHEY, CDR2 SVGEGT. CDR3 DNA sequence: TGTGCCAGCAGTTACTCTCCAGGGACTAGCGGAGTCAATGAGCAGTTCTTC. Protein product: CASSYSPGTSGVNEQFF.

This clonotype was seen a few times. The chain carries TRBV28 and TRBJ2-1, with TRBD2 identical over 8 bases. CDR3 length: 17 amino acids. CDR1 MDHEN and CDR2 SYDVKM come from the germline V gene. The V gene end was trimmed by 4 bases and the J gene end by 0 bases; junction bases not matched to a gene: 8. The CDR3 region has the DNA TGTGCCAGCAGTTCTCCGTCGAGCGGGAGCTCCTACAATGAGCAGTTCTTC. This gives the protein CASSSPSSGSSYNEQFF.

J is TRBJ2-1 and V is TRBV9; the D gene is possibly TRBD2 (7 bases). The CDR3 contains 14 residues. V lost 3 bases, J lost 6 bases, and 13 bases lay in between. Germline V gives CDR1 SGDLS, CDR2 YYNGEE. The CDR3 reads CASSAAGQGNEQFF. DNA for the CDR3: TGTGCCAGCAGCGCAGCGGGACAAGGCAATGAGCAGTTCTTC.

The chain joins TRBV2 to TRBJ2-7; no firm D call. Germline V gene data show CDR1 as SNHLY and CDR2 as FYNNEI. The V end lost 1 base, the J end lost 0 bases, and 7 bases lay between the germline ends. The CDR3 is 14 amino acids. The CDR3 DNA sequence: TGTGCCAGCAGTGAAGATCCCCGCTCCTACGAGCAGTACTTC. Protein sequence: CASSEDPRSYEQYF.

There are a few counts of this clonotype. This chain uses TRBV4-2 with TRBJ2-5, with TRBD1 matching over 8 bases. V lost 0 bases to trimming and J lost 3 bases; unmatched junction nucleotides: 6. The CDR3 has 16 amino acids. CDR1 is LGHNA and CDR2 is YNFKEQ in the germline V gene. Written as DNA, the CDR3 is TGTGCCAGCAGCCAAGATGTTGGGGACAGGAAAGAGACCCAGTACTTC. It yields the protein CASSQDVGDRKETQYF.

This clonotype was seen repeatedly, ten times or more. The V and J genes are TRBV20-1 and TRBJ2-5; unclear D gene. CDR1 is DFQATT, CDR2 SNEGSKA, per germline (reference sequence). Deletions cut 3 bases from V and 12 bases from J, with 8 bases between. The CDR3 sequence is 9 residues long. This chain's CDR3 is CSASLVEYF. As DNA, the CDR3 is TGCAGTGCTAGCCTAGTAGAGTACTTC.